This TCR beta chain was captured by sequencing in a study of cytomegalovirus exposure and HLA in healthy donors. General observations from the study: Clonal expansion, a later analysis showed, was greater in HLA-associated TCR beta chains than in equally common others. Rare TCR sequences predominated, though certain public TCRs were found in many donors. Relative to the approximately 700-donor mean, N-insertions were reportedly fewer in an Asian-associated ancestry cluster in a later analysis.

Comment on this clone: No antigen is known for it.

The study ran its PCR with 60 Vbeta and 13 Jbeta primers. Only in-frame clones appear in the TCRdb table, and some are missing; sequencing was by immunoSEQ multiplex PCR. Of 150,000 to 200,000 clones listed, around 75% are singletons. The sequence was obtained from a woman aged 25 to 39 in good health and CMV-seropositive. Sequenced input: PBMCs.

CDR3 amino acids: CASSPGTWSSYNEQFF. The CDR3 DNA reads TGTGCCAGCAGCCCCGGGACTTGGAGCTCCTACAATGAGCAGTTCTTC. The chain uses TRBV6-6 and TRBJ2-1, with D possibly being TRBD2 (6 bases). Germline V CDR1 and CDR2: MNHNY, SVGAGI (reference sequence). The CDR3 is made up of 16 amino acids. The V and J ends lost 6 bases and 0 bases respectively, with 15 bases between them.